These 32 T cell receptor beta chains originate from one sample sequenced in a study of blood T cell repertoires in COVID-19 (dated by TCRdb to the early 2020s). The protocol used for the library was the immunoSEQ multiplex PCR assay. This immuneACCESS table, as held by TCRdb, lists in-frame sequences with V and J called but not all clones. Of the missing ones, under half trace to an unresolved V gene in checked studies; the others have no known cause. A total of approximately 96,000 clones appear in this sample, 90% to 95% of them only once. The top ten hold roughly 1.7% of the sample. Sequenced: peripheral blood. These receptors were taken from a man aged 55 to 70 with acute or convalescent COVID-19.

As DNA, the CDR3 is TGTGCCAGCATCCAAAGGGACAAAGAGAACACTGAAGCTTTCTTT. Amino acids: CASIQRDKENTEAFF. The rearrangement joins TRBV9 to TRBJ1-1, with a possible D match to TRBD1 (6 bases). The V end lost 6 bases, the J end lost 1 base, and 16 bases lay between the germline ends. The CDR3 length is 15 residues. Germline values: CDR1 SGDLS, CDR2 YYNGEE.

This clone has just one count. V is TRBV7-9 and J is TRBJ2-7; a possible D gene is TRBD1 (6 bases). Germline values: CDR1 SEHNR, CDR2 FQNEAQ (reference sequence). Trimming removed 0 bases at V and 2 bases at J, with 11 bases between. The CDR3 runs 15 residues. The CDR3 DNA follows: TGTGCCAGCAGCTTAGCTCAGGGGCTAACCTACGAGCAGTACTTC. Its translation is CASSLAQGLTYEQYF.

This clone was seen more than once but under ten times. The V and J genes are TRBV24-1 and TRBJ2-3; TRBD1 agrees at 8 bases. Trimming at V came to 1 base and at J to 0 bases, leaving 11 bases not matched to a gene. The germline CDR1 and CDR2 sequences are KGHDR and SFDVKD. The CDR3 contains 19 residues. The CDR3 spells CATSDFRGRNWKSTDTQYF. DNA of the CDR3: TGTGCCACCAGTGATTTCAGGGGGCGAAATTGGAAGAGCACAGATACGCAGTATTTT.

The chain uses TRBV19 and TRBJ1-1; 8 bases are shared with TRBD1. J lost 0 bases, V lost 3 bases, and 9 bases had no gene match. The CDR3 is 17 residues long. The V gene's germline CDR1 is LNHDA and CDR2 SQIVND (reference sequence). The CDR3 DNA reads TGTGCCAGTAGTATGGGTCGGACAGGGCTGATGAACACTGAAGCTTTCTTT. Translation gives CASSMGRTGLMNTEAFF.

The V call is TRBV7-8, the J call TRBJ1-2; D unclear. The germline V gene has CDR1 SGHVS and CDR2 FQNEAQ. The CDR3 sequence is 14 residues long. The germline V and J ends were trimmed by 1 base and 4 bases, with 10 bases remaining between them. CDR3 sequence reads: CASSLESTSYGYTF. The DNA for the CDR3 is TGTGCCAGCAGCTTAGAATCTACGAGCTATGGCTACACCTTC.

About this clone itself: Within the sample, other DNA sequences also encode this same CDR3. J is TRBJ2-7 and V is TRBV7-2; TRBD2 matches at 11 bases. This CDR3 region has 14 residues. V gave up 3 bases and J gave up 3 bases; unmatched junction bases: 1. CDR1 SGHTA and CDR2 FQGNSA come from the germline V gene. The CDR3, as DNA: TGTGCCAGCAGCTTTGGGACTAGCGGCTACGAGCAGTACTTC. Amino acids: CASSFGTSGYEQYF. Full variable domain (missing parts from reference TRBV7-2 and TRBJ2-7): GAGVSQSPSNKVTEKGKDVELRCDPISGHTALYWYRQSLGQGLEFLIYFQGNSAPDKSGLPSDRFSAERTGGSVSTLTIQRTQQEDSAVYLCASSFGTSGYEQYFGPGTRLTVT.

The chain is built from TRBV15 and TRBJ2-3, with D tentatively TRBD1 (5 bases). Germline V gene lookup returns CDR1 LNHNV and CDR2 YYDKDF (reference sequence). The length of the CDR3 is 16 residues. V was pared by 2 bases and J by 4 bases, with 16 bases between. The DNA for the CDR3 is TGTGCCACCAGCAGAACCCGCAGGGATGGGGCAGATACGCAGTATTTT. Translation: CATSRTRRDGADTQYF.

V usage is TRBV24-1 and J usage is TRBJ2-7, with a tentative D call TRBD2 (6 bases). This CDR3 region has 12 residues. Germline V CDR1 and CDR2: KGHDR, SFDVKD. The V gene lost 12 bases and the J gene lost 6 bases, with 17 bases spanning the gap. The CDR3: CAAGTSALEQYF. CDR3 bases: TGTGCCGCCGGGACTTCAGCCCTCGAGCAGTACTTC.

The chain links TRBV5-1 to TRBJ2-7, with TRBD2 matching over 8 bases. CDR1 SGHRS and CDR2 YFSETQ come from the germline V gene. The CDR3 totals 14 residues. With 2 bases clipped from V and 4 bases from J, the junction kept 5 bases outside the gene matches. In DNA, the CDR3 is TGCGCCAGCAGCTTAACTAGCGGAGTTTACGAGCAGTACTTC. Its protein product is CASSLTSGVYEQYF.

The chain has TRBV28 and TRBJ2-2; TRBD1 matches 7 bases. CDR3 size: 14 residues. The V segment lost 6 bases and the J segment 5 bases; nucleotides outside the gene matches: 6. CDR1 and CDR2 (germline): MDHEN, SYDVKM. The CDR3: CASRETGWTGELFF. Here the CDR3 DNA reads TGTGCCAGCAGGGAGACAGGGTGGACCGGGGAGCTGTTTTTT.

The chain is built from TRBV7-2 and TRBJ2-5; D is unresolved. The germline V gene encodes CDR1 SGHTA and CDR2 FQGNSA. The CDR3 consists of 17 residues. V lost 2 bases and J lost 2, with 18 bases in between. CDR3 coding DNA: TGTGCCAGCAGCTTATTTTATACTATAAGATTACAAGAGACCCAGTACTTC. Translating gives CASSLFYTIRLQETQYF.

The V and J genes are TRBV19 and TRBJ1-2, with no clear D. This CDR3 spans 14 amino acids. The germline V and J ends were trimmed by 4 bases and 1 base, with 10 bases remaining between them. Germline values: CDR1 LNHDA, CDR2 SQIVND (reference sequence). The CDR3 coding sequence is TGTGCCAGTAGTAGCGGAGATCTTAACTATGGCTACACCTTC. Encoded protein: CASSSGDLNYGYTF.

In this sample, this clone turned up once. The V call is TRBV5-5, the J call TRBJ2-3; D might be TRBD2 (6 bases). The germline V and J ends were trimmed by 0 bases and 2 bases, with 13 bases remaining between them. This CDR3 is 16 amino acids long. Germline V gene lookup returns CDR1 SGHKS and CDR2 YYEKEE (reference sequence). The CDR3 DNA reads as TGTGCCAGCAGCTTGGGGGGTAGCGGCTACACAGATACGCAGTATTTT. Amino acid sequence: CASSLGGSGYTDTQYF.

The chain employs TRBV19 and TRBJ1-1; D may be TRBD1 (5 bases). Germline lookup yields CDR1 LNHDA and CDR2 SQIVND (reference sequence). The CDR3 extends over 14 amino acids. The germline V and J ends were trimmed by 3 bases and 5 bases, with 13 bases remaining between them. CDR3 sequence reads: CASSIRQGMTEAFF. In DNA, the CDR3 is TGTGCCAGTAGTATTCGCCAGGGCATGACTGAAGCTTTCTTT.

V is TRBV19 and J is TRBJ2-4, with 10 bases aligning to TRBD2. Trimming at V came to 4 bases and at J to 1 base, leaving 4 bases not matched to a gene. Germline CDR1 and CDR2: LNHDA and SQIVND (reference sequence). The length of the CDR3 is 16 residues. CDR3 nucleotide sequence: TGTGCCAGTAGTACCCTAGCGGGAGCGGCCAAAAACATTCAGTACTTC. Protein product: CASSTLAGAAKNIQYF.

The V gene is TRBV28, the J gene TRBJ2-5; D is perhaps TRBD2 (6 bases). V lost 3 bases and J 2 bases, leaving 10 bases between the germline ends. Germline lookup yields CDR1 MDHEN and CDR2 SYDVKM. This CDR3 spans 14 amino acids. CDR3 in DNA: TGTGCCAGCAGTTTTGGAGGGGAACAAGAGACCCAGTACTTC. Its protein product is CASSFGGEQETQYF.

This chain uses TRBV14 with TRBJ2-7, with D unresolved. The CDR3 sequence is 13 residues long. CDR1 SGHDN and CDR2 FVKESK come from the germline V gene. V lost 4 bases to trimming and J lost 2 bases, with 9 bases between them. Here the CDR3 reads CASSRAFTYEQYF. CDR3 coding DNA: TGTGCCAGCAGCCGAGCCTTCACCTACGAGCAGTACTTC.

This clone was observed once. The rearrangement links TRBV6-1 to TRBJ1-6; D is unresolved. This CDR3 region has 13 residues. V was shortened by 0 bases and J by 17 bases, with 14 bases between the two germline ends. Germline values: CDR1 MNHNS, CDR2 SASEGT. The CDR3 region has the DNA TGTGCCAGCAGTGAAGCGTGGCGTCCGACAATCCACTTT. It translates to CASSEAWRPTIHF.

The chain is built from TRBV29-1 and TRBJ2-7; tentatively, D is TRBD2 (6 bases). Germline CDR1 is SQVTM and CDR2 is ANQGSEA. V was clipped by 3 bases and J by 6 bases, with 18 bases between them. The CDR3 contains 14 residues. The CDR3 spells CSVEPGSEGGEQYF. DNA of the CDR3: TGCAGCGTTGAGCCCGGGTCGGAGGGAGGCGAGCAGTACTTC.

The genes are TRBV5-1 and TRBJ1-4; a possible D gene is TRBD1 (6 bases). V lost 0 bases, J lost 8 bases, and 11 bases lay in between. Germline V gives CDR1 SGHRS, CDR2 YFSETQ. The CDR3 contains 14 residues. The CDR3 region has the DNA TGCGCCAGCAGCTTGGACAGGGTGAGGGAAAAACTGTTTTTT. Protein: CASSLDRVREKLFF.

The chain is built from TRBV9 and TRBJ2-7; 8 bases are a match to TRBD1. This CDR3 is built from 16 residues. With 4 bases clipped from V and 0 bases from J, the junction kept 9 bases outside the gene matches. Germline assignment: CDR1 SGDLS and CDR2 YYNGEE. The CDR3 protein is CASSSKTGASSYEQYF. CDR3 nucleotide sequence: TGTGCCAGCAGCTCGAAGACAGGGGCCTCCTCCTACGAGCAGTACTTC.

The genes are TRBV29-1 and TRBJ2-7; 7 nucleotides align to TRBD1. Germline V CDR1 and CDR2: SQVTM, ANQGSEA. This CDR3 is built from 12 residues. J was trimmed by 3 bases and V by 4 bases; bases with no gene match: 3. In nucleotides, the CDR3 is TGCAGCGTTGGGCACAGGGGCTACGAGCAGTACTTC. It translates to CSVGHRGYEQYF.

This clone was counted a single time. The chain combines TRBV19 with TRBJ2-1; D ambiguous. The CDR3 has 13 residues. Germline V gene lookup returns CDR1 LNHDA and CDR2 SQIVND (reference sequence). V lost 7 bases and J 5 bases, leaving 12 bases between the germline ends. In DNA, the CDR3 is TGTGCCAGTAAGAAGTCGGCGGACAATGAGCAGTTCTTC. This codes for CASKKSADNEQFF.

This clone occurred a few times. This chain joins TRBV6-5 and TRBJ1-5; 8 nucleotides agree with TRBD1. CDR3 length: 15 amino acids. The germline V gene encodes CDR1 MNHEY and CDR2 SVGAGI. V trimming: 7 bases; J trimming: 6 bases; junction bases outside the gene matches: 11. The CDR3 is CASTQPGQGTQPQHF. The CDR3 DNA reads TGTGCCAGCACCCAGCCCGGACAGGGTACTCAGCCCCAGCATTTT.

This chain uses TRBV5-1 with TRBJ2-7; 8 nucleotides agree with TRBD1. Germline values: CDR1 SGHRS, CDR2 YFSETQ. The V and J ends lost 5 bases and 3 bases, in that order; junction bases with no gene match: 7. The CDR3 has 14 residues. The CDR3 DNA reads TGCGCCAGCAGGCCTGGACAGGGAAACTACGAGCAGTACTTC. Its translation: CASRPGQGNYEQYF.

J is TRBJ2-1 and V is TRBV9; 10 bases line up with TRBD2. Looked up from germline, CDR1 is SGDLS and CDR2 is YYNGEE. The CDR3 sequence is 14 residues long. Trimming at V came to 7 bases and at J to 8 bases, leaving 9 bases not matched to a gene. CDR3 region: CASSTSGTIDEQFF. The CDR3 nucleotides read TGTGCCAGCTCAACTAGCGGGACGATCGATGAGCAGTTCTTC.

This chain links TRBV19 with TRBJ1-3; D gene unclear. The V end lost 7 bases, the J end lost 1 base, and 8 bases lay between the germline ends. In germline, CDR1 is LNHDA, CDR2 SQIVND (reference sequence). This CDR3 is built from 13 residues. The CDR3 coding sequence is TGTGCCAGTAAGGAACAGTCTGGAAACACCATATATTTT. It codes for CASKEQSGNTIYF.

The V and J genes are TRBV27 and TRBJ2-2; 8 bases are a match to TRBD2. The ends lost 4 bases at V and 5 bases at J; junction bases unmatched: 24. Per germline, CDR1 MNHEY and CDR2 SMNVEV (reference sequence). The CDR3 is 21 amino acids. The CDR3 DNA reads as TGTGCCAGCAGTTCGCCTTCTCGGGCGGGGGGCCGCGGAAAGGGGACCGGGGAGCTGTTTTTT. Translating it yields CASSSPSRAGGRGKGTGELFF.

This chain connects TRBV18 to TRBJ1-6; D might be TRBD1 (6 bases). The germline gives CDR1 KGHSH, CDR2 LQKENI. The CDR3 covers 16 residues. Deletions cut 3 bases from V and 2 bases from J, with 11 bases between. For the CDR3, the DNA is TGTGCCAGCTCACCGGCAGGGGACCCCTATAATTCACCCCTCCACTTT. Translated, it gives CASSPAGDPYNSPLHF.

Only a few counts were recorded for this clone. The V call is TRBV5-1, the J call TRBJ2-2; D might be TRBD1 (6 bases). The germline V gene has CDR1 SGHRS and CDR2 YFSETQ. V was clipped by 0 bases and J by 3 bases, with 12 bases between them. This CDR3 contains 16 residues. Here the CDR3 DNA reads TGCGCCAGCAGCTTGGCAGGGGCCGAATACACCGGGGAGCTGTTTTTT. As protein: CASSLAGAEYTGELFF.

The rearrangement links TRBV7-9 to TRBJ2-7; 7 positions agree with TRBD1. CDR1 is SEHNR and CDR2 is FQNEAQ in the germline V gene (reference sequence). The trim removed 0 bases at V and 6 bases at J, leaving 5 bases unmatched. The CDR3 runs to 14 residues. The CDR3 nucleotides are TGTGCCAGCAGCTTAGCAGGGGGCGAAGGCGAGCAGTACTTC. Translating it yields CASSLAGGEGEQYF. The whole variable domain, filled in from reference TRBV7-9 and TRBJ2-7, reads DTGVSQNPRHKITKRGQNVTFRCDPISEHNRLYWYRQTLGQGPEFLTYFQNEAQLEKSRLLSDRFSAERPKGSFSTLEIQRTEQGDSAMYLCASSLAGGEGEQYFGPGTRLTVT.

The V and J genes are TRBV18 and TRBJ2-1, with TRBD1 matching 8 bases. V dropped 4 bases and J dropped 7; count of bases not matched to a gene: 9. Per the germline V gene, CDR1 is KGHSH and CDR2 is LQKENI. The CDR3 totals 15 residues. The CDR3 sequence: CASSRGQASGNEQFF. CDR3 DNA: TGTGCCAGCTCACGGGGACAGGCTTCGGGTAATGAGCAGTTCTTC.